This T cell receptor (beta chain) was sequenced during a study of PD-1 blockade in classical Hodgkin lymphoma. Whole-study findings and limits: Compared with healthy donors, newly diagnosed patients reportedly showed lower baseline TCR diversity.

The germline V gene encodes CDR1 SGHVS and CDR2 FQNEAQ. Trimming removed 10 bases from V and 5 bases from J; junction bases left unmatched: 19. CDR3 length: 16 amino acids. Exposure to brentuximab vedotin varied, and each patient had relapsed following autologous stem cell transplantation. Only in-frame clones appear in the TCRdb table, and some are missing; sequencing was by immunoSEQ multiplex PCR. The profile shows about 97,000 clones, approximately 88% of them singletons. As concerns this clone: Antigen unknown.

This sequence originates from a human donor with classical Hodgkin lymphoma. This chain uses TRBV7-8 with TRBJ1-2; 7 bases align to TRBD1. The starting material was peripheral blood mononuclear cells (PBMCs), obtained at baseline. This chain's CDR3 is CATTPQPRDRGYGYTF. CDR3 coding DNA: TGTGCCACCACCCCCCAGCCCCGGGACAGAGGATATGGCTACACCTTC.